A selection of T cell receptor beta chains follows, all from one sample in a study of shared clonotypes between healthy human individuals. Sequenced by immunoSEQ multiplex PCR; TCRdb stores in-frame clones only, minus some. This sample has 1.6 million or so clones, with approximately 98.5% found just once. The sequenced sample was naive CD4+ T cells sorted from blood. The receptors originated from a man aged 25 to 45 in good health. The CDR3 runs from the conserved cysteine through the conserved F or W. Fields, in order: V gene, D gene, J gene, clone size, CDR3 protein, CDR3 DNA. The D gene is left open where the match is weak. Size tells how often a clone was seen (once, few, many) or the class of an expanded clone, and some rows leave it out.

V: TRBV10-3
D: NA
J: TRBJ1-2
size: NA
CDR3: CAISESEGYTF
DNA: TGTGCCATCAGTGAGTCGGAGGGCTACACCTTC

V: TRBV9
D: NA
J: TRBJ2-1
size: NA
CDR3: CASSGVRGEEQFF
DNA: TGTGCCAGCAGCGGGGTAAGGGGCGAGGAGCAGTTCTTC

V: TRBV7-9
D: NA
J: TRBJ2-7
size: NA
CDR3: CASSTGPAEQYF
DNA: TGTGCCAGCAGCACCGGTCCGGCCGAGCAGTACTTC

V: TRBV9
D: TRBD1
J: TRBJ2-7
size: NA
CDR3: CASSAHSGQTSYEQYF
DNA: TGTGCCAGCAGCGCCCACTCGGGACAGACGTCCTACGAGCAGTACTTC

V: TRBV20-1
D: NA
J: TRBJ1-1
size: NA
CDR3: CSAARNPEAFF
DNA: TGCAGTGCCGCTAGGAATCCTGAAGCTTTCTTT

V: TRBV19
D: NA
J: TRBJ1-5
size: NA
CDR3: CASSRTAGVQPQHF
DNA: TGTGCCAGTAGCCGGACAGCGGGGGTTCAGCCCCAGCATTTT

V: TRBV21-1
D: NA
J: TRBJ1-5
size: NA
CDR3: CASSKARADGFHQPQHF
DNA: TGTGCCAGCAGCAAAGCGAGGGCCGACGGGTTTCATCAGCCCCAGCATTTT

V: TRBV2
D: NA
J: TRBJ2-1
size: NA
CDR3: CASKGRGGADEQFF
DNA: TGTGCCAGCAAAGGCAGGGGCGGGGCGGATGAGCAGTTCTTC

V: TRBV6-1
D: NA
J: TRBJ2-7
size: NA
CDR3: CASSVTGEDYEQYF
DNA: TGTGCCAGCAGTGTAACAGGGGAGGACTACGAGCAGTACTTC

V: TRBV5-1
D: NA
J: TRBJ2-7
size: once
CDR3: CASSLGTIETYEQYF
DNA: TGCGCCAGCAGCTTGGGTACGATTGAAACCTACGAGCAGTACTTC

V: TRBV6-1
D: NA
J: TRBJ1-1
size: NA
CDR3: CASIGKGGNTEAFF
DNA: TGTGCCAGCATTGGAAAGGGGGGCAACACTGAAGCTTTCTTT

V: TRBV9
D: TRBD2
J: TRBJ2-5
size: NA
CDR3: CASSVAGTSGRGGGETQYF
DNA: TGTGCCAGCAGCGTAGCTGGAACTAGCGGGAGAGGAGGTGGAGAGACCCAGTACTTC

V: TRBV10-2
D: NA
J: TRBJ1-2
size: NA
CDR3: CASSESESSNYGYTF
DNA: TGCGCCAGCAGTGAGTCGGAATCTTCCAACTATGGCTACACCTTC

V: TRBV7-2
D: TRBD2
J: TRBJ2-1
size: NA
CDR3: CASSLGLAGGATLNEQFF
DNA: TGTGCCAGCAGCTTGGGACTAGCGGGAGGGGCAACACTTAATGAGCAGTTCTTC

V: TRBV7-9
D: NA
J: TRBJ2-6
size: once
CDR3: CASSPTRTGANVLTF
DNA: TGTGCCAGCAGCCCCACAAGAACTGGGGCCAACGTCCTGACTTTC

V: TRBV18
D: NA
J: TRBJ2-1
size: NA
CDR3: CASSLGAGDNEQFF
DNA: TGTGCCAGCTCACTGGGCGCTGGAGACAATGAGCAGTTCTTC

V: TRBV7-9
D: NA
J: TRBJ2-7
size: once
CDR3: CASSLAGPPYEQYF
DNA: TGTGCCAGCAGCTTAGCGGGACCTCCCTACGAGCAGTACTTC

V: TRBV29-1
D: NA
J: TRBJ2-2
size: NA
CDR3: CSVAGSLDTGELFF
DNA: TGCAGCGTTGCCGGGTCCCTGGACACCGGGGAGCTGTTTTTT

V: TRBV5-6
D: NA
J: TRBJ1-5
size: NA
CDR3: CASSPQGSRPAPQHF
DNA: TGTGCCAGCAGTCCCCAGGGTTCCCGCCCCGCTCCCCAGCATTTT

V: TRBV5-1
D: NA
J: TRBJ1-1
size: once
CDR3: CASSPPGAGDTEAFF
DNA: TGCGCCAGCAGCCCCCCGGGCGCCGGGGACACTGAAGCTTTCTTT

V: TRBV28
D: TRBD2
J: TRBJ2-1
size: NA
CDR3: CASSDPGLADYNEQFF
DNA: TGTGCCAGCAGCGACCCGGGACTAGCGGATTACAATGAGCAGTTCTTC

V: TRBV7-2
D: NA
J: TRBJ1-2
size: once
CDR3: CASSSLNYGYTF
DNA: TGTGCCAGCAGCTCGCTAAACTATGGCTACACCTTC

V: TRBV28
D: NA
J: TRBJ2-7
size: NA
CDR3: CASSPLPVYEQYF
DNA: TGTGCCAGCAGTCCTCTCCCTGTATACGAGCAGTACTTC

V: TRBV28
D: NA
J: TRBJ2-3
size: NA
CDR3: CAMKKANTDTQYF
DNA: TGTGCCATGAAAAAGGCTAACACAGATACGCAGTATTTT

V: TRBV11-2
D: NA
J: TRBJ1-3
size: NA
CDR3: CASSLVVGSGNTIYF
DNA: TGTGCCAGCAGCTTAGTGGTGGGGTCTGGAAACACCATATATTTT

V: TRBV5-1
D: NA
J: TRBJ2-5
size: NA
CDR3: CASSLGAGAETQYF
DNA: TGCGCCAGCAGCTTGGGGGCCGGGGCGGAGACCCAGTACTTC

V: TRBV5-1
D: NA
J: TRBJ2-5
size: NA
CDR3: CASSLGAYQETQYF
DNA: TGCGCCAGCAGCTTGGGAGCGTACCAAGAGACCCAGTACTTC

V: TRBV5-8
D: NA
J: TRBJ1-5
size: NA
CDR3: CASSLRQGMFSNQPQHF
DNA: TGTGCCAGCAGCTTGAGGCAGGGAATGTTTAGCAATCAGCCCCAGCATTTT

V: TRBV9
D: TRBD2
J: TRBJ2-1
size: once
CDR3: CASSVGTSGSSYNEQFF
DNA: TGTGCCAGCAGCGTAGGGACTAGCGGGAGCTCCTACAATGAGCAGTTCTTC

V: TRBV5-5
D: NA
J: TRBJ2-5
size: NA
CDR3: CASVTRPNQETQYF
DNA: TGTGCCAGCGTAACACGACCGAACCAAGAGACCCAGTACTTC

V: TRBV6-5
D: NA
J: TRBJ2-1
size: NA
CDR3: CASGTYNEQFF
DNA: TGTGCCAGCGGGACCTACAATGAGCAGTTCTTC

V: TRBV7-6
D: TRBD1
J: TRBJ2-7
size: NA
CDR3: CASSLFFGGDRGSYEQYF
DNA: TGTGCCAGCAGCTTATTTTTCGGGGGGGACAGGGGTTCCTACGAGCAGTACTTC

V: TRBV15
D: TRBD2
J: TRBJ2-2
size: NA
CDR3: CATMKRGTGELFF
DNA: TGTGCCACCATGAAGCGGGGCACCGGGGAGCTGTTTTTT

V: TRBV28
D: TRBD2
J: TRBJ2-7
size: NA
CDR3: CASRRVAGGREQYF
DNA: TGTGCCAGCAGGCGAGTAGCGGGAGGGCGCGAGCAGTACTTC

V: TRBV28
D: NA
J: TRBJ2-1
size: NA
CDR3: CASSRQGGLNEQFF
DNA: TGTGCCAGCAGTAGGCAGGGGGGACTCAATGAGCAGTTCTTC

V: TRBV30
D: NA
J: TRBJ2-5
size: NA
CDR3: CAWSVVSSLGQYF
DNA: TGTGCCTGGAGTGTAGTATCCTCCTTGGGCCAGTACTTC

V: TRBV5-1
D: TRBD2
J: TRBJ2-1
size: once
CDR3: CASSLDSGSVQEQFF
DNA: TGCGCCAGCAGCTTGGATAGCGGGAGTGTCCAAGAGCAGTTCTTC

V: TRBV6-6
D: NA
J: TRBJ1-1
size: once
CDR3: CASSGPRDTNTEAFF
DNA: TGTGCCAGCAGCGGGCCCCGGGACACGAACACTGAAGCTTTCTTT

V: TRBV5-5
D: NA
J: TRBJ2-2
size: NA
CDR3: CASSPNGVSAGELFF
DNA: TGTGCCAGCAGCCCGAATGGAGTTAGCGCCGGGGAGCTGTTTTTT

V: TRBV29-1
D: NA
J: TRBJ2-3
size: NA
CDR3: CSAGQADTQYF
DNA: TGCAGCGCTGGCCAAGCGGATACGCAGTATTTT

V: TRBV9
D: TRBD2
J: TRBJ2-1
size: NA
CDR3: CASSRFPGGQYNEQFF
DNA: TGTGCCAGCAGCAGGTTCCCGGGAGGTCAATACAATGAGCAGTTCTTC

V: TRBV5-5
D: NA
J: TRBJ2-2
size: NA
CDR3: CASSLEASQNTGELFF
DNA: TGTGCCAGCAGCTTGGAGGCTAGTCAGAACACCGGGGAGCTGTTTTTT

V: TRBV4-1
D: NA
J: TRBJ1-1
size: NA
CDR3: CASSPVGGTLRMNTEAFF
DNA: TGCGCCAGCAGCCCGGTGGGCGGTACTCTACGCATGAACACTGAAGCTTTCTTT

V: TRBV7-9
D: TRBD2
J: TRBJ2-6
size: NA
CDR3: CASSRWVGGNSGANVLTF
DNA: TGTGCCAGCAGCCGTTGGGTGGGAGGGAACTCTGGGGCCAACGTCCTGACTTTC

V: TRBV14
D: NA
J: TRBJ2-1
size: NA
CDR3: CASSQRLVDEQFF
DNA: TGTGCCAGCAGCCAAAGACTAGTAGATGAGCAGTTCTTC

V: TRBV6-5
D: NA
J: TRBJ2-1
size: NA
CDR3: CASSDSQVGYNEQFF
DNA: TGTGCCAGCAGCGATTCGCAGGTGGGGTACAATGAGCAGTTCTTC

V: TRBV27
D: NA
J: TRBJ1-1
size: NA
CDR3: CASSSRLMNTEAFF
DNA: TGTGCCAGCAGTTCAAGGCTTATGAACACTGAAGCTTTCTTT